The clone carrying this T cell receptor beta chain showed up just a few times. Its target is not known. The data belong to a study of cytomegalovirus exposure and HLA in healthy donors. Study results and limitations: Later examination showed HLA-associated TCR beta chains had greater clonal expansion than equally common others. Sequencing had likely introduced a cluster of highly shared sequence variants as an artifact. Researchers reported in a later analysis that a missense DCLRE1C variant was tied to TCR beta V- and J-gene trimming. An analysis done earlier found most TCR beta V segments productive about 87% or about 30% of the time.

The PCR employed 60 Vbeta primers together with 13 Jbeta primers. Assay used: immunoSEQ multiplex PCR; TCRdb lists only in-frame clones, some missing. The table shows tens of thousands of clones, with approximately 80% occurring only once. This CDR3 has 11 amino acids. The germline CDR1 and CDR2 sequences are DFQATT and SNEGSKA (reference sequence). V lost 8 bases and J 11 bases, leaving 18 bases between the germline ends. The clonotype comes from a male donor in good health and CMV-seronegative. Sequenced material: PBMCs. The V gene is TRBV20-1, the J gene TRBJ1-1; D perhaps matches TRBD1 (5 bases). CDR3 sequence (DNA): TGCAGTTTGTCTCGGGGGGGAGTGGCTTTCTTT. It codes for CSLSRGGVAFF.